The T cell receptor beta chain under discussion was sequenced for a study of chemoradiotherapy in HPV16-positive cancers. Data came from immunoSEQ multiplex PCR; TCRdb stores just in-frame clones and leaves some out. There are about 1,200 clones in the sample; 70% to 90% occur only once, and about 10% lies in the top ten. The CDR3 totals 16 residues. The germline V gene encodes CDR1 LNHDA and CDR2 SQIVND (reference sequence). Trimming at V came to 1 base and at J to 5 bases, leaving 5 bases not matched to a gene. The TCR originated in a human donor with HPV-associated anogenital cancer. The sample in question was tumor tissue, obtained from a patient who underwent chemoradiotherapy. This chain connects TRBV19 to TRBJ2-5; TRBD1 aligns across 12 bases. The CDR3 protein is CASSIGGQGAQETQYF. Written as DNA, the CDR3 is TGTGCCAGTAGTATAGGGGGACAGGGGGCGCAGGAGACCCAGTACTTC.